The source of this T cell receptor beta chain is a study of CXCR3-negative and CXCR3-positive naive CD8 T cells. Study overall: Collectively, the libraries yielded roughly 150 million TRB reads in total, at about 1.5 +/- 0.3 million per library.

UMI-labeled 5' RACE yielded the TRB cDNA libraries. TCRdb reprocessed the 5' RACE reads and keeps a single row for each CDR3 protein, giving no DNA. Its table lists around 26,000 distinct CDR3 sequences. Germline values: CDR1 MRHNA, CDR2 SNTAGT. The CDR3 sequence is 18 residues long. Sequencing was performed on naive CXCR3- CD8+ T cells from blood. Stated subset: CD45RO-CCR7+CD27+CD95- naive CD8+ T cells lacking CXCR3 (TNR3-). V gene TRBV6-4 combines with J gene TRBJ2-6; TCRdb's D call of TRBD2 is untestable without DNA. The origin of this receptor is a human donor in good health. Some clones in this sample may be carry-over from other donors' samples. CDR3 residues: CAHNSWREIVSGANVLTF.